The clone carrying this T cell receptor (beta chain) qualifies as medium-sized. Its antigen is undetermined. The sample is drawn from a study of sequential checkpoint blockade in melanoma. Study-wide background: DNA from around 90 pretreatment tumor samples underwent TCRβ immunosequencing.

Produced via immunoSEQ multiplex PCR; TCRdb's table is partial and in-frame only. The sample holds about 3,400 clones, roughly 24% seen once. The treatment: randomized to nivolumab then ipilimumab (arm A) or the reverse (arm B). This CDR3 spans 14 amino acids. The V gene's germline CDR1 is SGDLS and CDR2 YYNGEE. V was pared by 3 bases and J by 1 base, with 10 bases between. General study findings and limits: For nivolumab-first patients, baseline tumor clonality was associated with response. T-cell fraction and clonality followed PD-L1 and CD8+ counts, not mutational load.

J is TRBJ1-1 and V is TRBV9; possibly TRBD1 for D (5 bases). This specimen consisted of tumor tissue (inferred from file names), obtained from a patient given nivolumab and ipilimumab in sequence. The origin of this receptor is a human donor with melanoma. CDR3 sequence (DNA): TGTGCCAGCAGCGCCCAGACAGCGAACACTGAAGCTTTCTTT. This encodes CASSAQTANTEAFF. Combining the CDR3 with reference TRBV9 and TRBJ1-1 gives the whole variable domain DSGVTQTPKHLITATGQRVTLRCSPRSGDLSVYWYQQSLDQGLQFLIQYYNGEERAKGNILERFSAQQFPDLHSELNLSSLELGDSALYFCASSAQTANTEAFFGQGTRLTVV.